This T cell receptor beta chain was obtained from a study of T cell responses to AZD1222 COVID-19 vaccine. Findings and limits, study-wide: There were mostly white British donors and more females than males, and clonal diversity was possibly underestimated. Spike-specific TCR breadth and depth grew following two AZD1222 doses. AZD1222 recipients seropositive at baseline numbered only six or seven. At 160-218 and 743-854, vaccine-associated CD4 TCRs were dominant, and they spanned spike.

Looked up from germline, CDR1 is SGHRS and CDR2 is YFSETQ. V shed 2 bases and J shed 4 bases, with 5 bases lying between them. The CDR3 contains 12 residues. Some clones are missing from TCRdb's copy, which holds only in-frame ones; the method was immunoSEQ multiplex PCR. Of 150,000 or so clones detected, over 80% appear once; the ten largest clones hold approximately 4%. This clone showed up just a few times. The antigen is undetermined. The sequence came from an adult who received the MenACWY meningococcal vaccine as a control. V gene TRBV5-1 combines with J gene TRBJ2-3, with D unresolved. This material consisted of peripheral blood, taken 28 days after the second dose of the MenACWY control vaccine. The CDR3 nucleotides read TGCGCCAGCAGCTTCCAGGCAGATACGCAGTATTTT. Translating it yields CASSFQADTQYF.